This TCR beta chain was captured by sequencing in a study of T cell changes during pregnancy in multiple sclerosis (dated by TCRdb to the late 2010s). For the study in its entirety: The study examined how the T cell repertoire changed over the course of pregnancy in women with multiple sclerosis.

Regarding this clone: This clone's antigen is unknown. No base-level quality is on record; no much larger clone is a single base apart.

The library was generated by the immunoSEQ multiplex PCR assay. TCRdb retrieved this table from immuneACCESS and kept in-frame rearrangements only. Not all clones are present; in checked studies, unresolved V genes account for under half, and no reason is known for the remainder. Counted in this sample were 35,000 to 50,000 clones; about 85% of them appeared once. More than 0.9% of the sample rests with the top ten. There are 14 amino acids in the CDR3, from cysteine to phenylalanine inclusive. The only DNA kept is the CDR3, 42 bases in frame from the first base. Based on the germline V gene, the CDR1 and CDR2 sequences are MNHEY and SVGAGI. The V and J ends are trimmed by 2 bases and 3 bases, leaving 11 bases between them.

Here the chain combines TRBV6-5 and TRBJ2-7; a weak D assignment points to TRBD2 (5 bases agree). Specimen: CD4+ T cells from peripheral blood mononuclear cells, collected in the second trimester of pregnancy. This clonotype was obtained from a female donor with multiple sclerosis, enrolled in a pregnancy study. Here is the DNA: TGTGCCAGCAGTTACGCGGGCCTAAACTACGAGCAGTACTTC. This is translated as CASSYAGLNYEQYF.